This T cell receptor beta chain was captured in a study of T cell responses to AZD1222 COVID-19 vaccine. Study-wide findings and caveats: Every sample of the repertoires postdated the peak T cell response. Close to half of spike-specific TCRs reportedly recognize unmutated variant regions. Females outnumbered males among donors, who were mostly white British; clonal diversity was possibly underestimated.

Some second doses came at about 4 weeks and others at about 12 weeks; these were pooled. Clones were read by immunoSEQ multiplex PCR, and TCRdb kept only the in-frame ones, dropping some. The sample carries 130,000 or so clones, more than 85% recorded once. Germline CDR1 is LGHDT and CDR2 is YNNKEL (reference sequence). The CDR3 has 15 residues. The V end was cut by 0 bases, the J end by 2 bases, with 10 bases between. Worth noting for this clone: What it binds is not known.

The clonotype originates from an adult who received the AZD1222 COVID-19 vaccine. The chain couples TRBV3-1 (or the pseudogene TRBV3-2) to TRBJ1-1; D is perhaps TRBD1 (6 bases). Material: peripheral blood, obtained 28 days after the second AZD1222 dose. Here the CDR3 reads CASSQDVGGNTEAFF. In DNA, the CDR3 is TGTGCCAGCAGCCAAGATGTGGGGGGCAACACTGAAGCTTTCTTT.